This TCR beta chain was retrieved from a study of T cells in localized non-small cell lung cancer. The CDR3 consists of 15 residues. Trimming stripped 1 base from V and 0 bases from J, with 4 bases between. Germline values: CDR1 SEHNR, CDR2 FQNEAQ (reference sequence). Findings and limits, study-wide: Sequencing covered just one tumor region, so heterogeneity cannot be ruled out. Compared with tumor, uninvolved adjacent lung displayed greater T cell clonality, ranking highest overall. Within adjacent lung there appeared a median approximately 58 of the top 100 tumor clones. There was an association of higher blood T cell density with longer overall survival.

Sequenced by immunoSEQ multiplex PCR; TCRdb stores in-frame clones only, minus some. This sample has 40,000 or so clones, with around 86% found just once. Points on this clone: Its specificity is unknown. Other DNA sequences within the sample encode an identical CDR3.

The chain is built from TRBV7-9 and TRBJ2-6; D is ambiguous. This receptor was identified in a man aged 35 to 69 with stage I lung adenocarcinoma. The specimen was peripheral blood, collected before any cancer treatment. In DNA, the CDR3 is TGTGCCAGCAGCTTAGGAGGCTCTGGGGCCAACGTCCTGACTTTC. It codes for CASSLGGSGANVLTF.